This T cell receptor beta chain was sequenced in a study of response to subunit inactivated influenza vaccine. TCRdb used MiXCR to reprocess the RT-PCR reads, holding one entry per CDR3 protein. The repertoire has roughly 790,000 distinct CDR3 sequences, over 20% of them found once; the top ten carry 10% to 13%. The sample consisted of PBMCs from blood, taken 4 to 6 days after vaccination. This clonotype was sampled from a man aged 50 or older who received an inactivated influenza vaccine.

DNA of the CDR3: TGCAGTGCTAGGTCAACAGGGGGCTCTGAGACCCAGTACTTC. The encoded protein is CSARSTGGSETQYF. The V call is TRBV20-1, the J call TRBJ2-5; 9 positions agree with TRBD1. With V trimmed by 3 bases and J by 5 bases, 7 bases remained unmatched. This CDR3 region has 14 residues. Germline values: CDR1 DFQATT, CDR2 SNEGSKA (reference sequence).